In its sample, the clone carrying this T cell receptor (beta chain) was seen a few times. The antigen remains unidentified. The record originates from a study of identical twins. Notes on the study in general: There were fewer insertions in abundant cord blood beta clonotypes, but memory repertoires showed no such pattern.

MiXCR, applied by TCRdb to the 5' RACE reads, yields one record per CDR3 protein. The sample lists a few hundred thousand distinct CDR3 sequences; around 9.6% were seen once. Germline CDR1 reads SGHTA; CDR2 reads FQGNSA. V lost 5 bases to trimming and J lost 0 bases, with 14 bases between them. The CDR3 covers 16 residues. These data were also filed under a second study, of yellow fever vaccine responses in identical twins.

The source material was PBMCs. The receptor was derived from a woman aged 18-29 years in good health. The rearrangement uses TRBV7-2 and TRBJ1-3; TRBD1 is a possible D gene (5 bases). The CDR3 sequence is CASSLQGAYSGNTIYF. The DNA for the CDR3 is TGTGCCAGCAGCCTTCAGGGAGCCTACTCTGGAAACACCATATATTTT.